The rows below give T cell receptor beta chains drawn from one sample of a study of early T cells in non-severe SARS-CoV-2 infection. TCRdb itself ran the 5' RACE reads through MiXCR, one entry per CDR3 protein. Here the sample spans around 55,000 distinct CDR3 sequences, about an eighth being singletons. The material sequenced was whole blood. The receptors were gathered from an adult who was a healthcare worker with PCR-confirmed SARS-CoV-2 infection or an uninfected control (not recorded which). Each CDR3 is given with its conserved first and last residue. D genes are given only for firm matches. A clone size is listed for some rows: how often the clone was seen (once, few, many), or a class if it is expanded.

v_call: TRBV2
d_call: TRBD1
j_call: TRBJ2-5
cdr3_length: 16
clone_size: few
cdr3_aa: CASSEAETGGFETQYF
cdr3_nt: TGTGCCAGCAGTGAAGCGGAGACAGGGGGCTTTGAGACCCAGTACTTC

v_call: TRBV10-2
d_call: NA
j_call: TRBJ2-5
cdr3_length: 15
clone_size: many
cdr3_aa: CASRGEGQRQETQYF
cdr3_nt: TGCGCCAGCAGGGGGGAAGGGCAACGTCAAGAGACCCAGTACTTC

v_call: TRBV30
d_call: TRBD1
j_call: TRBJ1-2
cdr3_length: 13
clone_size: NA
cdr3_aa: CAWSDGQGYGYTF
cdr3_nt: TGTGCCTGGAGTGACGGACAGGGGTATGGCTACACCTTC

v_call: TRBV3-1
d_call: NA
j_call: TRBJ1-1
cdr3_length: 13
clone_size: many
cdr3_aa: CASSQKVNTEAFF
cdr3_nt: TGTGCCAGCAGCCAAAAGGTGAACACTGAAGCTTTCTTT

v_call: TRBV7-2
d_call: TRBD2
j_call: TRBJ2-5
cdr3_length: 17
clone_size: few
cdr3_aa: CASSLIFGLGSRETQYF
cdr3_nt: TGTGCCAGCAGCTTAATTTTCGGACTAGGGTCGCGAGAGACCCAGTACTTC

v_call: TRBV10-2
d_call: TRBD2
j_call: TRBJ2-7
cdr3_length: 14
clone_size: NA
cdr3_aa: CASSVGTSGYEQYF
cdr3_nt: TGCGCCAGCAGCGTCGGGACTAGCGGGTACGAGCAGTACTTC

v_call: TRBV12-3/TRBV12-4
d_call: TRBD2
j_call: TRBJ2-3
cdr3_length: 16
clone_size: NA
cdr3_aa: CASRKEGGGAPDTQYF
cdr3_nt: TGTGCCAGCAGGAAGGAGGGCGGGGGGGCCCCAGATACGCAGTATTTT

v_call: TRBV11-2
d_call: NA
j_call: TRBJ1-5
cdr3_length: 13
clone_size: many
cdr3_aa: CASSLVPNQPQHF
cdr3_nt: TGTGCCAGCAGCTTAGTACCTAATCAGCCCCAGCATTTT

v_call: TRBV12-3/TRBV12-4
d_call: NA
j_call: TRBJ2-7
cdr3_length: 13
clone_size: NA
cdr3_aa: CASGGTAFYEQYF
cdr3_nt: TGTGCCAGCGGGGGGACAGCCTTCTACGAGCAGTACTTC

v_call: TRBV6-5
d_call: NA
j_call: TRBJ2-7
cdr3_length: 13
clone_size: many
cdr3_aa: CASRADGSYEQYF
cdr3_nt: TGTGCCAGCAGGGCGGACGGCTCATACGAGCAGTACTTC

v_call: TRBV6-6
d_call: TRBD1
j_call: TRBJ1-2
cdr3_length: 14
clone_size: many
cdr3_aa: CASSYPPDRDGYTF
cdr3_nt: TGTGCCAGCAGTTACCCCCCTGACAGGGATGGCTACACCTTC

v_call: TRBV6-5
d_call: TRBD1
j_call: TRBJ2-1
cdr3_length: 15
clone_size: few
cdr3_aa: CASSYGQGPSNEQFF
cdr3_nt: TGTGCCAGCAGTTACGGACAGGGTCCCTCTAATGAGCAGTTCTTC

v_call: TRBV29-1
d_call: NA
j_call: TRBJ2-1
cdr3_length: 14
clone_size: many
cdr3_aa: CSVEGSLPYNEQFF
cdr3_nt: TGCAGCGTTGAGGGCAGTCTCCCCTACAATGAGCAGTTCTTC

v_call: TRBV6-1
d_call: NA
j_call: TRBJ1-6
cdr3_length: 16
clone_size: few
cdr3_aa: CASSEVPGRRNSPLHF
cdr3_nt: TGTGCCAGCAGTGAGGTACCGGGACGGCGTAATTCACCCCTCCACTTT

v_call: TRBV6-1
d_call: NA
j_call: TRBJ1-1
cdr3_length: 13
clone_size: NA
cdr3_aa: CASSEPQGLRAFF
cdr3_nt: TGTGCCAGCAGTGAACCTCAGGGGCTGAGAGCTTTCTTT

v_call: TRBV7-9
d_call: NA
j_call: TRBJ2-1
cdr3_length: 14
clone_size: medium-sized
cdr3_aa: CASSSRTAHNEQFF
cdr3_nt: TGTGCCAGCAGCTCAAGGACAGCCCACAATGAGCAGTTCTTC

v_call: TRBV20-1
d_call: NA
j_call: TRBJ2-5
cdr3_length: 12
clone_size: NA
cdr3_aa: CSARESTQTQYF
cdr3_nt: TGCAGTGCTAGAGAATCGACCCAGACCCAGTACTTC

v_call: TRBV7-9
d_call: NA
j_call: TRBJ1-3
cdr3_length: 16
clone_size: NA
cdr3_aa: CASSPRQSGSGNTIYF
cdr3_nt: TGTGCCAGCAGCCCACGACAGTCCGGCTCTGGAAACACCATATATTTT

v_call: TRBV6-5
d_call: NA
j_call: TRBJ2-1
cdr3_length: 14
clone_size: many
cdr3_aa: CASSLQNSYNEQFF
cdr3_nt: TGTGCCAGCAGTCTACAAAACTCCTACAATGAGCAGTTCTTC

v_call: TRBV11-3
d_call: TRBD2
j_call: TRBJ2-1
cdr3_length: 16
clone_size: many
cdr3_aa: CASSLDLAGGYNEQFF
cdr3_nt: TGTGCCAGCAGCTTAGATCTAGCGGGGGGATACAATGAGCAGTTCTTC

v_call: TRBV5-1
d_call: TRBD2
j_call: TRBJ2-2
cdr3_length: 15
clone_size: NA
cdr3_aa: CASTPLAGSTGELFF
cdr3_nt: TGCGCCAGCACCCCACTAGCGGGGAGCACCGGGGAGCTGTTTTTT

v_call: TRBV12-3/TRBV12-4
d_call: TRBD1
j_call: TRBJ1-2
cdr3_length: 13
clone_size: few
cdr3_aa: CASSEGQVFGYTF
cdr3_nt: TGTGCCAGCTCAGAGGGACAGGTCTTTGGCTACACCTTC

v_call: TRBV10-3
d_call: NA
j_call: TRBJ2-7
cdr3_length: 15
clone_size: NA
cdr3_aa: CAIEDRDGEFNEQYF
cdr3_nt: TGTGCCATTGAAGACCGGGACGGGGAGTTCAACGAGCAGTACTTC

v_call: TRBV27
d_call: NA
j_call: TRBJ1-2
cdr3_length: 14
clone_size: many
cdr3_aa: CASSFSAFNYGYTF
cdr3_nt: TGTGCCAGCAGTTTTTCAGCATTTAACTATGGCTACACCTTC

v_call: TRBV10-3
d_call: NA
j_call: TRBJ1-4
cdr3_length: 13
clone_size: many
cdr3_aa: CAISEGRDEKLFF
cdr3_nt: TGTGCCATCAGTGAAGGGCGGGATGAAAAACTGTTTTTT

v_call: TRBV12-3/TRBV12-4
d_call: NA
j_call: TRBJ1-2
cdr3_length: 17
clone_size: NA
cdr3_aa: CASSPSAWGRPNYGYTF
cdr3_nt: TGTGCCAGCAGTCCCAGCGCGTGGGGACGGCCTAACTATGGCTACACCTTC

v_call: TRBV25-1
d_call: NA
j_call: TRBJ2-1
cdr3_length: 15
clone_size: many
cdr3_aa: CASSEFGGRYNEQFF
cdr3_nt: TGTGCCAGCAGTGAATTTGGGGGGCGCTACAATGAGCAGTTCTTC

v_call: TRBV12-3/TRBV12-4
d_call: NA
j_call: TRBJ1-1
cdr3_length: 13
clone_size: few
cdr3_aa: CASSNGLYTEAFF
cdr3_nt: TGTGCCAGCAGTAATGGACTGTACACTGAAGCTTTCTTT

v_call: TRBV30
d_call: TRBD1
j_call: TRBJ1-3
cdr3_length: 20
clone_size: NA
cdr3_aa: CAWSSLVITHRGSAGNTIYF
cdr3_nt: TGTGCCTGGAGTTCATTGGTTATAACTCACAGGGGATCGGCAGGAAACACCATATATTTT

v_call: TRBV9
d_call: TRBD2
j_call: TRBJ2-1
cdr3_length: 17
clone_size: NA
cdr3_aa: CASSVSPRGGGWNEQFF
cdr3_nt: TGTGCCAGCAGCGTTAGCCCTCGAGGCGGGGGGTGGAATGAGCAGTTCTTC

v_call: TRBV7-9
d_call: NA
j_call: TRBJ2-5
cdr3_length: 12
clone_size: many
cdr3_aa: CASSLLGETQYF
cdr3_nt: TGTGCCAGCAGCTTATTGGGTGAGACCCAGTACTTC

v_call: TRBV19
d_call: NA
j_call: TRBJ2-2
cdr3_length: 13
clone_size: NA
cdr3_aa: CASSMNRPGELFF
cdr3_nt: TGTGCCAGTAGTATGAACAGGCCCGGGGAGCTGTTTTTT

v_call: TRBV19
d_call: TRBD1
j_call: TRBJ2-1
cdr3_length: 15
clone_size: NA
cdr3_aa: CASRQGAGRYNEQFF
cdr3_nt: TGTGCCAGTAGACAGGGGGCCGGTCGCTACAATGAGCAGTTCTTC

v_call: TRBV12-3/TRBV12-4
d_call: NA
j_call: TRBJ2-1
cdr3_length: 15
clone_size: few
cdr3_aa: CASSTPGLPYNEQFF
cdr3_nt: TGTGCCAGCAGTACTCCGGGGCTTCCCTACAATGAGCAGTTCTTC

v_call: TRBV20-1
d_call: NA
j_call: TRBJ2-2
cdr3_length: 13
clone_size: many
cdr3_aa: CSARTPNTGELFF
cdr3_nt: TGCAGTGCTAGAACCCCGAACACCGGGGAGCTGTTTTTT

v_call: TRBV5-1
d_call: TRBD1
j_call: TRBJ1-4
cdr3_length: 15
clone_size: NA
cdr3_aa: CASRASQGAYEKLFF
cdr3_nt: TGCGCCAGTCGTGCTTCACAGGGGGCGTATGAAAAACTGTTTTTT

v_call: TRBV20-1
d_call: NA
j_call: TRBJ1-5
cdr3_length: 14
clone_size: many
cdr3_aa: CSARDPSPGQPQHF
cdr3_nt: TGCAGTGCTAGAGATCCGAGCCCCGGCCAGCCCCAGCATTTT

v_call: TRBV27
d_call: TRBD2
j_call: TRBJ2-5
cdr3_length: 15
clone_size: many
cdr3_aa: CASTPERGAYGTQYF
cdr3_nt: TGTGCCAGCACCCCGGAGCGGGGGGCCTACGGGACCCAGTACTTC

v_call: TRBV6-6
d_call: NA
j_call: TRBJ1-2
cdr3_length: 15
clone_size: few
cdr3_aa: CASSYGARGHYGYTF
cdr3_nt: TGTGCCAGCAGTTACGGTGCACGGGGACACTATGGCTACACCTTC

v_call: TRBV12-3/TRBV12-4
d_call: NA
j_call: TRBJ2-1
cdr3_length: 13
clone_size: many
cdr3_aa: CASSLNRWNEQFF
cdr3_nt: TGTGCCAGCAGTTTGAATAGATGGAATGAGCAGTTCTTC

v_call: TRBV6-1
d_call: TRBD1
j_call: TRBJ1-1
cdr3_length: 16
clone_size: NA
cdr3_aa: CASTPFTGVEGTEAFF
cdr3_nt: TGTGCCAGCACCCCGTTTACAGGGGTGGAAGGCACTGAAGCTTTCTTT

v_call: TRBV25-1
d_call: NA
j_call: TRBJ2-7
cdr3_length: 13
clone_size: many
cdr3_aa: CASSLMSGAEQYF
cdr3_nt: TGTGCCAGCTCGCTGATGTCAGGGGCCGAGCAGTACTTC

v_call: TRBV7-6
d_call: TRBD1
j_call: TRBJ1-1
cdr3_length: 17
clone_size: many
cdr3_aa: CASSLEDPGAGGTEAFF
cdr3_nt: TGTGCCAGCAGCTTAGAAGACCCGGGGGCAGGGGGAACTGAAGCTTTCTTT

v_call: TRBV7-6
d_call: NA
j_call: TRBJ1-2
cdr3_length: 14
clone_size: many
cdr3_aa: CASSLAIAGSGYTF
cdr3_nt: TGTGCCAGCAGCTTAGCCATCGCCGGTTCAGGCTACACCTTC

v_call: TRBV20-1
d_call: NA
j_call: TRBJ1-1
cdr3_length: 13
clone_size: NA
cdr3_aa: CSARAGGVTEAFF
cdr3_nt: TGCAGTGCTAGAGCTGGGGGCGTCACTGAAGCTTTCTTT

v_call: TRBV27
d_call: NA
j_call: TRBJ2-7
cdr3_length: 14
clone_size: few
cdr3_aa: CASSSRGLYYEQYF
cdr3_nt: TGTGCCAGCAGTTCGCGCGGACTATACTACGAGCAGTACTTC

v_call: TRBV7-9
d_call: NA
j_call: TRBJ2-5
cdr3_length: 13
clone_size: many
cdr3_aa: CASNPGNQETQYF
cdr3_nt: TGTGCCAGCAACCCAGGGAACCAAGAGACCCAGTACTTC

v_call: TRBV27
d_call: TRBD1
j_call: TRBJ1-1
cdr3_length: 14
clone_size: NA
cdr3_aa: CASSTTGGRTEAFF
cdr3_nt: TGTGCCAGCAGTACAACAGGGGGCAGGACTGAAGCTTTCTTT

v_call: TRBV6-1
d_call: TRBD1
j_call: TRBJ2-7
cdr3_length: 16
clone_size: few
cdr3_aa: CASSVGTGGAYDEQYF
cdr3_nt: TGTGCCAGCAGTGTGGGGACAGGGGGCGCTTACGACGAGCAGTACTTC

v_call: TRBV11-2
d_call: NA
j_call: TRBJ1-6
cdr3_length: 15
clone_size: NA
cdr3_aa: CASSLRADLNSPLHF
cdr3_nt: TGTGCCAGCAGCTTACGTGCAGACCTGAATTCACCCCTCCACTTT

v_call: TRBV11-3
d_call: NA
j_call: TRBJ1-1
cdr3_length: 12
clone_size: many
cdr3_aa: CASSDGGSGAFF
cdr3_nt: TGTGCCAGCAGCGACGGAGGAAGCGGAGCTTTCTTT

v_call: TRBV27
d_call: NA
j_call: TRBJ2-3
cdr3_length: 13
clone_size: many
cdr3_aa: CASSPRVADTQYF
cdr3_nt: TGTGCCAGCAGTCCGCGGGTCGCAGATACGCAGTATTTT

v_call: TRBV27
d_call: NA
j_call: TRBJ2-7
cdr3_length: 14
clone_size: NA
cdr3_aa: CASSFGRQGALQYF
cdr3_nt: TGTGCCAGCAGTTTTGGGCGTCAAGGGGCTCTTCAGTACTTC